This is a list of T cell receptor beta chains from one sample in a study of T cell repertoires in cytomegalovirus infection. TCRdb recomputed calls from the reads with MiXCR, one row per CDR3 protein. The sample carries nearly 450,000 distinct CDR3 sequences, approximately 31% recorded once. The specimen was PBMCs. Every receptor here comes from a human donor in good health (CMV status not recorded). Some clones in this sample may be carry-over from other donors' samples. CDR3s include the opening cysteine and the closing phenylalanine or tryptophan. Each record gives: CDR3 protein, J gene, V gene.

cdr3_aa: CASSVDTGELFF
j_call: TRBJ2-2
v_call: TRBV2

cdr3_aa: CATSPRLVPTDTQYF
j_call: TRBJ2-3
v_call: TRBV6-8

cdr3_aa: CASSFRGDEQFF
j_call: TRBJ2-1
v_call: TRBV7-8

cdr3_aa: CASSSGRPLLYGYTF
j_call: TRBJ1-2
v_call: TRBV6-1

cdr3_aa: CASSLGGQGNSPLHF
j_call: TRBJ1-6
v_call: TRBV7-2

cdr3_aa: CASSRTSGELVETQYF
j_call: TRBJ2-5
v_call: TRBV7-7

cdr3_aa: CASSPRTVQNTEAFF
j_call: TRBJ1-1
v_call: TRBV7-2

cdr3_aa: CASNSGGPSGELFF
j_call: TRBJ2-2
v_call: TRBV2

cdr3_aa: CASGAGISYEQYF
j_call: TRBJ2-7
v_call: TRBV27

cdr3_aa: CASSPDRGETQYF
j_call: TRBJ2-5
v_call: TRBV12-3/TRBV12-4

cdr3_aa: CASSLEHGANYGYTF
j_call: TRBJ1-2
v_call: TRBV11-2

cdr3_aa: CASARGGGYEQYF
j_call: TRBJ2-7
v_call: TRBV11-2

cdr3_aa: CASSVLGQGFDYTF
j_call: TRBJ1-2
v_call: TRBV4-1

cdr3_aa: CSAPEGDRGEQYF
j_call: TRBJ2-7
v_call: TRBV20-1

cdr3_aa: CASSSGPGNTIYF
j_call: TRBJ1-3
v_call: TRBV5-6

cdr3_aa: CAWESYGYTF
j_call: TRBJ1-2
v_call: TRBV30

cdr3_aa: CASSLEMINQPQHF
j_call: TRBJ1-5
v_call: TRBV7-2

cdr3_aa: CSARGLRGRDNEQFF
j_call: TRBJ2-1
v_call: TRBV20-1

cdr3_aa: CASSYQVNTEAFF
j_call: TRBJ1-1
v_call: TRBV6-6

cdr3_aa: CASSFGRGLNYGYTF
j_call: TRBJ1-2
v_call: TRBV7-6

cdr3_aa: CATSSRRGDNEQFF
j_call: TRBJ2-1
v_call: TRBV15

cdr3_aa: CASSFRQGGYNEQFF
j_call: TRBJ2-1
v_call: TRBV7-6

cdr3_aa: CATRGGLALNEQFF
j_call: TRBJ2-1
v_call: TRBV15

cdr3_aa: CASSPIDTGSNTEAFF
j_call: TRBJ1-1
v_call: TRBV7-6

cdr3_aa: CASSGLAGAYNEQFF
j_call: TRBJ2-1
v_call: TRBV27

cdr3_aa: CASSLVQGALSDTQYF
j_call: TRBJ2-3
v_call: TRBV5-6

cdr3_aa: CASSELPGGKDTIYF
j_call: TRBJ1-3
v_call: TRBV6-1

cdr3_aa: CSARDSGRAYNSPLHF
j_call: TRBJ1-6
v_call: TRBV20-1

cdr3_aa: CASSPGTDEQYF
j_call: TRBJ2-7
v_call: TRBV5-4

cdr3_aa: CASRPQQVSGNTIYF
j_call: TRBJ1-3
v_call: TRBV12-3/TRBV12-4

cdr3_aa: CASSSDGRQFF
j_call: TRBJ2-1
v_call: TRBV11-3

cdr3_aa: CSVRGVATNEKLFF
j_call: TRBJ1-4
v_call: TRBV29-1

cdr3_aa: CATSGQGIGDIQYF
j_call: TRBJ2-4
v_call: TRBV19

cdr3_aa: CASWTRESYEQYF
j_call: TRBJ2-7
v_call: TRBV6-1

cdr3_aa: CASSAGQTSYF
j_call: TRBJ2-7
v_call: TRBV6-1

cdr3_aa: CASSSTGLAGGANTGELFF
j_call: TRBJ2-2
v_call: TRBV6-1

cdr3_aa: CASSQDRAGEQYF
j_call: TRBJ2-7
v_call: TRBV7-2

cdr3_aa: CASMIDKSWNSPLHF
j_call: TRBJ1-6
v_call: TRBV2

cdr3_aa: CASRKQGASNEKLFF
j_call: TRBJ1-4
v_call: TRBV12-3/TRBV12-4

cdr3_aa: CASSSWGLSQDTQYF
j_call: TRBJ2-3
v_call: TRBV5-1

cdr3_aa: CASSQGTAYEQYF
j_call: TRBJ2-7
v_call: TRBV14

cdr3_aa: CASSVGQGGRNEQFF
j_call: TRBJ2-1
v_call: TRBV9

cdr3_aa: CASSQDSMNTEAFF
j_call: TRBJ1-1
v_call: TRBV4-3

cdr3_aa: CASSYDRERNEKLFF
j_call: TRBJ1-4
v_call: TRBV7-9

cdr3_aa: CASSLKVGKNFQYF
j_call: TRBJ2-4
v_call: TRBV7-2